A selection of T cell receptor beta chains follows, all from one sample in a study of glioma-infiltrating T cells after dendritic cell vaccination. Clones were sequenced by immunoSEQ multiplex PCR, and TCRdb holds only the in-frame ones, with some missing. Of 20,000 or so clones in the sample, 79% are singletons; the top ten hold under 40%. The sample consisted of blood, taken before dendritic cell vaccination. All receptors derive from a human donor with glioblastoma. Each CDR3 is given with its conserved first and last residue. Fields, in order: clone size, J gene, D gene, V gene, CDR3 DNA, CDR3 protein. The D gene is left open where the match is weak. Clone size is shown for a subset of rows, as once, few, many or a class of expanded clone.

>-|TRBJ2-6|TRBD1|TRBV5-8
TGTGCCAGCAGCCATGGACAGGTTCCCTCCAGCTCTGGGGCCAACGTCCTGACTTTC
CASSHGQVPSSSGANVLTF
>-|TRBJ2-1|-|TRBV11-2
TGTGCCAGCAGCTTACTAGATTACAATGAGCAGTTCTTC
CASSLLDYNEQFF
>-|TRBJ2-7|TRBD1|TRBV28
TGTGCCAGCAGGACGACAGGGAACGAGCAGTACTTC
CASRTTGNEQYF
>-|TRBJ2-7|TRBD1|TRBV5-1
TGCGCCAGCAGCTTGGGACAGGGGTGGGGCGAGCAGTACTTC
CASSLGQGWGEQYF
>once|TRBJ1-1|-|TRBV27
TGTGCCAGCAGTCCGACCCCTAGCCTGAACACTGAAGCTTTCTTT
CASSPTPSLNTEAFF
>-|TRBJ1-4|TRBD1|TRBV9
TGTGCCAGCAGCGACAACAGGGGGTCGAAAACAACTAATGAAAAACTGTTTTTT
CASSDNRGSKTTNEKLFF
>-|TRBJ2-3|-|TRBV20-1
TGCAGTGTTCAGGTAGCAGATACGCAGTATTTT
CSVQVADTQYF
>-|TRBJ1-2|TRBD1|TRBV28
TGTGCCAGCAGTTTCCAATCAGGGGGAAAATATGGCTACACCTTC
CASSFQSGGKYGYTF
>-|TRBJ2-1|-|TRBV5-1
TGCGCCAGCAGCCCTGGGACATACAATGAGCAGTTCTTC
CASSPGTYNEQFF
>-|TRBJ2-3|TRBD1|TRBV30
TGTGCCTGGAGCAGGACAGGGGGAGTGGCAGATACGCAGTATTTT
CAWSRTGGVADTQYF
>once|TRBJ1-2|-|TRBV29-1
TGCAGCGTCCAAAGTACAGCCTATGGCTACACCTTC
CSVQSTAYGYTF
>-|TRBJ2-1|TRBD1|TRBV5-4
TGTGCCAGCAGCTTGCCCACAGGGGTCTCCTACAATGAGCAGTTCTTC
CASSLPTGVSYNEQFF
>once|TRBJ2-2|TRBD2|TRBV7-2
TGTGCCAGCAGCCGAGCGGGGCGGGAGTACGGGGAGCTGTTTTTT
CASSRAGREYGELFF
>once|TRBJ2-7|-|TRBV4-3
TGCGCCAGCAGCCAAGGATGGGACAAACGCGAGCAGTACTTC
CASSQGWDKREQYF
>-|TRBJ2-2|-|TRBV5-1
TGCGCCAGCAGCCACTACGGAAAAACTACTAGCTTGGCGAACACCGGGGAGCTGTTTTTT
CASSHYGKTTSLANTGELFF
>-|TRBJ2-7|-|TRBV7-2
TGTGCCAGCAGATCATACCCACAGAACCTATACGAGCAGTACTTC
CASRSYPQNLYEQYF
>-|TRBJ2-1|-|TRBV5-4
TGTGCCAGCAGCTTGCCGGGAGTGAATCACAATGAGCAGTTCTTC
CASSLPGVNHNEQFF
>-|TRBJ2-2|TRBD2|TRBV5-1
TGCGCCAGCAGCTTGGTGGGAGGGACTTGGACCGGGGAGCTGTTTTTT
CASSLVGGTWTGELFF
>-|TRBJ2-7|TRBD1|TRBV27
TGTGCCAGCAGCCGACAGGGCTACGAGCAGTACTTC
CASSRQGYEQYF
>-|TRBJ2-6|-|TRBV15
TGTGCCACCAGCAGGGATCCAGGTGCTGGGGCCAACGTCCTGACTTTC
CATSRDPGAGANVLTF
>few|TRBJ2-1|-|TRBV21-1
TGTGCCAGCCGGCCCCCAGGGGTGTCCTACAATGAGCAGTTCTTC
CASRPPGVSYNEQFF
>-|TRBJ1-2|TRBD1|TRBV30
TGTGCCCGCGCGACAGGGCATGGCTACACCTTC
CARATGHGYTF
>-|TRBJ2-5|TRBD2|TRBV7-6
TGTGCCAGCAGCTCCCCGGGGGTGCGGGAGGGCCGGGAGACCCAGTACTTC
CASSSPGVREGRETQYF
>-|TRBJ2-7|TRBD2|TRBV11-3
TGTGCCAGCAGCCGGGGGGGACACATCGTCGGGTACGAGCAGTACTTC
CASSRGGHIVGYEQYF
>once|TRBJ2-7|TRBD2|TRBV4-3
TGCGCCAGCAGCCAAGGGACTAGCTCCTACGAGCAGTACTTC
CASSQGTSSYEQYF
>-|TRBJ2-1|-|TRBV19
TGTGCCAGTAGTATTATGGCCGGGCTAGCGACCTACAATGAGCAGTTCTTC
CASSIMAGLATYNEQFF
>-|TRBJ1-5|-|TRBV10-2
TGCGCCAGCAGTGAATTGGGCGAGCCCCAGCATTTT
CASSELGEPQHF
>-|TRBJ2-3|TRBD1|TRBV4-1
TGCGCCAGCAGGAGACCGGGACAGTCAGATACGCAGTATTTT
CASRRPGQSDTQYF
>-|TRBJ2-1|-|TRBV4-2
TGTGCCAGCAGCCAAGTGGACAGCCCTATGGAGCAGTTCTTC
CASSQVDSPMEQFF
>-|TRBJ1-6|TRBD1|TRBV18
TGTGCCAGCTCACCAACTCTGGGACAGGGCGATTCACCCCTCCACTTT
CASSPTLGQGDSPLHF
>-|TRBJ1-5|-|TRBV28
TGTGCCACCTGGGAGATTAGCAATCAGCCCCAGCATTTT
CATWEISNQPQHF
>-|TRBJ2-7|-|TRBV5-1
TGCGCCAGCAGCTTCGTGGGCCCCTACGAGCAGTACTTC
CASSFVGPYEQYF
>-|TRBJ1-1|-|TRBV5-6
TGTGCCAGCAGCTTGTCGGGTTTGGGCACTGAAGCTTTCTTT
CASSLSGLGTEAFF
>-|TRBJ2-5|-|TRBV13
TGTGCCAGCAGCCCAGGTGAGACCCAGTACTTC
CASSPGETQYF
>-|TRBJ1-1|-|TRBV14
TGTGCCAGCAGCCTGGCCAGGGTGGCCACTGAAGCTTTCTTT
CASSLARVATEAFF
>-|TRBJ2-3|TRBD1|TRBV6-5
TGTGCCAGCAACCTGGCAGGGGGCGCGCCAGATACGCAGTATTTT
CASNLAGGAPDTQYF
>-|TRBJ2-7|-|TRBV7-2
TGTGCCAGCAGCTCCTATAGGGGGTCCTACGAGCAGTACTTC
CASSSYRGSYEQYF
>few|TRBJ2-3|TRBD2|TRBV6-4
TGTGCCAGCAGTGATGGTGGCGGTAGCGGGAGCACAGATACGCAGTATTTT
CASSDGGGSGSTDTQYF
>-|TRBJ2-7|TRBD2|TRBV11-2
TGTGCCAGCAGCGGGGGGACTAGCGGCGTCTACGAGCAGTACTTC
CASSGGTSGVYEQYF
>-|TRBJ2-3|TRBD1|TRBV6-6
TGTGCCAGCAGTACGGACAGGGGGCTCACCGATACGCAGTATTTT
CASSTDRGLTDTQYF
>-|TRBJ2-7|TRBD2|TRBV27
TGTGCCAGCAGAGCGGGAAAGTCCTACGAGCAGTACTTC
CASRAGKSYEQYF
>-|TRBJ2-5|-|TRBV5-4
TGTGCCAGCAGCACCGTACGTGCGGGGCCGCAAGAGACCCAGTACTTC
CASSTVRAGPQETQYF
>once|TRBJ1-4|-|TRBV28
TGTGCCAGCCGCGCGGCAGGGGAAAAACTGTTTTTT
CASRAAGEKLFF
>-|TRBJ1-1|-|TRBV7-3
TGTGCCAGCAGCTTAACGGGAGGGACCGGGGGACAAGCTTTCTTT
CASSLTGGTGGQAFF
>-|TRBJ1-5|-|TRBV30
TGTGCCTGGAGCCGGGAAGTAAATCAGCCCCAGCATTTT
CAWSREVNQPQHF
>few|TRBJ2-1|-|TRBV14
TGTGCCAGCAGCCTGGGATGGGGCGTCTACAATGAGCAGTTCTTC
CASSLGWGVYNEQFF
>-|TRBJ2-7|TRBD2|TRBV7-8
TGTGCCAGCAGCCTGGGGACTAGCGCTACAGGGCAGTACTTC
CASSLGTSATGQYF
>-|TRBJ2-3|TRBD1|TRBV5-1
TGCGCCAGCAGCCTCAGGGGGTCGGGCACAGATACGCAGTATTTT
CASSLRGSGTDTQYF
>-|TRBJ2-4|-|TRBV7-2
TGTGCCAGCAGCTTAGGTTCCGGGAACATTCAGTACTTC
CASSLGSGNIQYF
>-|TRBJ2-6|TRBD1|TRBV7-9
TGTGCCAGCAGCTTAGTAGGACAGGGGGGCTCTGGGGCCAACGTCCTGACTTTC
CASSLVGQGGSGANVLTF
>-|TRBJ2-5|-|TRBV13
TGTGCCACCTCAAGGAGATTGCAAGAGACCCAGTACTTC
CATSRRLQETQYF
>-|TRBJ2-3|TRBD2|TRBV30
TGTGCCTGGGGAACGGGAGGGGTCGTAGATACGCAGTATTTT
CAWGTGGVVDTQYF
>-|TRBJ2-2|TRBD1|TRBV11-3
TGTGCCAGCGGCGGGACAGGCGCCACCGGGGAGCTGTTTTTT
CASGGTGATGELFF